Presented here are 9 T cell receptor beta chains from one specimen sequenced in a study of human T cells and chemical hapten exposure. The time point here: pre-sensitization, week 0. Regarding treatment: therapeutic diphenylcyclopropenone sensitization with weekly scalp DPC. TCRdb reanalysed the RACE reads using MiXCR and keeps one entry per CDR3 protein. Of 350,000 to 400,000 distinct CDR3 sequences in the sample, 4.5% to 6% are singletons; the top ten hold 2.6%. This sample comprised whole blood, obtained in connection with sensitization to the hapten diphenylcyclopropenone (DPC). These receptors were obtained from a woman aged 45-65 years with alopecia areata. Some clones in this sample may be carry-over from other donors' samples.

The sample holds a few counts of this clonotype. This chain links TRBV28 with TRBJ2-7; D might be TRBD2 (7 bases). Germline V gives CDR1 MDHEN, CDR2 SYDVKM. V lost 6 bases, J lost 2 bases, and 11 bases lay in between. The CDR3 covers 13 residues. The DNA of the CDR3 is TGTGCCAGCAGGAGGGGGGGGACCTACGAGCAGTACTTC. This encodes CASRRGGTYEQYF.

This clonotype was seen repeatedly, ten times or more. The chain couples TRBV4-2 to TRBJ2-5; D possibly uses TRBD1 or TRBD2 (7 bases each). Per germline, CDR1 LGHNA and CDR2 YNFKEQ. Trimming cost V 4 bases and J 6 bases, with 18 bases left between them. This CDR3 has 15 residues. The CDR3 loop reads CASSRDDREGQTQYF. CDR3 DNA: TGTGCCAGCAGCCGTGATGACAGGGAGGGTCAGACCCAGTACTTC.

This clonotype was detected a few times. The chain carries TRBV4-1 and TRBJ1-1; D is perhaps TRBD1 (5 bases). CDR1 is MGHRA, CDR2 YSYEKL, per germline. The CDR3 is made up of 15 amino acids. The ends were cut back, 1 base at V and 4 bases at J, with 13 bases in the middle. CDR3 sequence (DNA): TGCGCCAGCAGCCAAGTTGCAGGGCCCGGCACTGAAGCTTTCTTT. This sequence encodes CASSQVAGPGTEAFF.

This clonotype was seen repeatedly, ten times or more. This chain links TRBV7-2 with TRBJ2-7; 8 positions agree with TRBD1. This CDR3 is 15 amino acids long. Per germline, CDR1 SGHTA and CDR2 FQGNSA. J gave up 5 bases and V 2 bases, and 8 bases lay outside the gene matches. The CDR3, as DNA: TGTGCCAGCAGCTTACCTGGACAGGGTAATCACGAGCAGTACTTC. Translated, it gives CASSLPGQGNHEQYF.

The sample holds many counts of this clonotype. CDR3 DNA sequence: TGCAGCGTGAGGACAGGAAGTCAAGATACGCAGTATTTT. It specifies CSVRTGSQDTQYF. The rearrangement joins TRBV29-1 to TRBJ2-3; 7 positions agree with TRBD1. Germline V lookup: CDR1 SQVTM, CDR2 ANQGSEA. J was trimmed by 5 bases and V by 6 bases; bases with no gene match: 8. The CDR3 has 13 residues.

This clonotype was recorded a few times. This chain uses TRBV5-1 with TRBJ1-2; D may be TRBD1 (6 bases). This CDR3 is built from 15 residues. The germline V gene has CDR1 SGHRS and CDR2 YFSETQ. The V and J ends lost 4 bases and 2 bases respectively, with 15 bases between them. The CDR3: CASSPGQQGNYGYTF. The CDR3 bases are TGCGCCAGCAGCCCCGGACAGCAGGGAAACTATGGCTACACCTTC.

The chain couples TRBV29-1 to TRBJ1-1; a possible D gene is TRBD1 (6 bases). Germline assignment: CDR1 SQVTM and CDR2 ANQGSEA. V was trimmed by 7 bases and J by 5 bases, leaving 17 bases between them. This CDR3 is built from 13 residues. CDR3 coding DNA: TGCAGCGCTATAGGACAGAGGGGAACTGAAGCTTTCTTT. Translated: CSAIGQRGTEAFF.

This clonotype was seen ten or more times. This CDR3 reads CASSWAEELFF. The CDR3 coding sequence is TGTGCCAGCAGCTGGGCCGAGGAGCTGTTTTTT. The chain combines TRBV14 with TRBJ2-2; D gene unclear. V lost 5 bases and J lost 10, with 8 bases in between. The CDR3 extends over 11 amino acids. Germline V CDR1 and CDR2: SGHDN, FVKESK.

This clonotype came up a few times. V usage is TRBV10-3 and J usage is TRBJ2-1; D is possibly TRBD1 (5 bases). This CDR3 has 15 amino acids. Germline-derived CDR1 and CDR2 are ENHRY and SYGVKD. The V gene lost 2 bases and the J gene lost 1 base, with 9 bases spanning the gap. The CDR3 DNA sequence: TGTGCCATCAGTGAGAGCAGGGAATCCTACAATGAGCAGTTCTTC. Translating gives CAISESRESYNEQFF.